The rows below give T cell receptor beta chains drawn from one sample of a study of PD-1 blockade in mismatch repair-deficient tumors. Produced via immunoSEQ multiplex PCR; TCRdb's table is partial and in-frame only. The table lists some 120,000 clones, around nine tenths of them singletons, with about 11% in the top ten. Sequencing was performed on peripheral blood, taken approximately 69 weeks after starting pembrolizumab. The receptors stem from an adult with mismatch repair-deficient cancer. CDR3s include the opening cysteine and the closing phenylalanine or tryptophan.

J | V | CDR3
TRBJ2-5 | TRBV25-1 | CATSHRGWETQYF
TRBJ2-7 | TRBV18 | CASSPGTGLSYEQYF
TRBJ2-2 | TRBV7-9 | CASSLALASTGELFF
TRBJ2-7 | TRBV11-2 | CASSIKGTSGIRSYEQYF
TRBJ1-1 | TRBV7-9 | CASSLEYTEAFF
TRBJ2-7 | TRBV5-1 | CASSLRGTGYDEQYF
TRBJ2-7 | TRBV6-1 | CASRSLSGRAYEQYF
TRBJ2-6 | TRBV6-1 | CASSDRTGGAAGANVLTF
TRBJ1-1 | TRBV28 | CASSHPTGDNTEAFF
TRBJ2-1 | TRBV4-3 | CASSQAGLAGAAYNEQFF
TRBJ2-3 | TRBV2 | CASSSGTPLDTQYF